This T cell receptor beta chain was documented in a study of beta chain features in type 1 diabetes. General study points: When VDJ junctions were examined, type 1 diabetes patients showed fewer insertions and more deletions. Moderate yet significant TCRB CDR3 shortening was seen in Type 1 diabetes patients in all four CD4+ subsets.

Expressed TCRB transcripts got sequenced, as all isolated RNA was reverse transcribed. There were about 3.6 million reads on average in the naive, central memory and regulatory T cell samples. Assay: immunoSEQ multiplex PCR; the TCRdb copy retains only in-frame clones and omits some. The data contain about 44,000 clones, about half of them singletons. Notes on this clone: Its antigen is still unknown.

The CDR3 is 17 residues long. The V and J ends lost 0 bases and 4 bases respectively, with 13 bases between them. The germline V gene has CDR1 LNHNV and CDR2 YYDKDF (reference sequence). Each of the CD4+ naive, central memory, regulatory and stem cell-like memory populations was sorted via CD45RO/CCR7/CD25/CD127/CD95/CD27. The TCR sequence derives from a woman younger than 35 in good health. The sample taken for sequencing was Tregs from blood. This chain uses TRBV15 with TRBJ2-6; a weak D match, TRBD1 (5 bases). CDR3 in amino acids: CATSRDKGPIGANVLTF. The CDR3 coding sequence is TGTGCCACCAGCAGAGATAAGGGGCCCATCGGGGCCAACGTCCTGACTTTC.